Listed below are T cell receptor beta chains from one sample, sequenced in a study of T cells in localized non-small cell lung cancer. The protocol was immunoSEQ multiplex PCR, while the TCRdb copy is restricted to in-frame clones and leaves out a portion. The sample has 45,000 to 60,000 clones; approximately 86% are singletons. The source material was PBMCs, sampled before any cancer treatment. Source of these receptors: a man aged 40-75 years with stage II lung adenocarcinoma. CDR3s include the opening cysteine and the closing phenylalanine or tryptophan. Fields, in order: V gene, D gene, clone size, CDR3 length, J gene, CDR3 protein, CDR3 DNA. The D gene is left open where the match is weak. Rows give clone size only sometimes, using once, few, many, or a class for an expanded clone.

>TRBV30|-|-|13|TRBJ2-3
CAWSVHETDTQYF
TGTGCCTGGAGTGTACATGAGACAGATACGCAGTATTTT
>TRBV6-4|-|-|14|TRBJ1-2
CASRPGSDSYGYTF
TGTGCCAGCAGGCCTGGGTCCGACTCCTATGGCTACACCTTC
>TRBV7-9|TRBD2|-|15|TRBJ2-1
CASSLTSGGYNEQFF
TGTGCCAGCAGCCTGACTAGCGGGGGCTACAATGAGCAGTTCTTC
>TRBV6-1|-|-|13|TRBJ1-4
CASSQWPNEKLFF
TGTGCCAGCAGTCAATGGCCTAATGAAAAACTGTTTTTT
>TRBV19|-|few|11|TRBJ2-2
CASSVFGELFF
TGTGCCAGTAGTGTCTTCGGGGAGCTGTTTTTT
>TRBV7-2|TRBD1|-|14|TRBJ2-5
CASSRRTGDETQYF
TGTGCCAGCAGCCGGCGGACAGGGGACGAGACCCAGTACTTC
>TRBV9|-|-|15|TRBJ1-2
CASSPQTKSPNGYTF
TGTGCCAGCAGCCCCCAAACTAAATCCCCCAATGGCTACACCTTC
>TRBV6-1|-|-|14|TRBJ1-4
CASKVGALQEKLFF
TGTGCCAGCAAGGTAGGGGCCCTGCAGGAAAAACTGTTTTTT
>TRBV7-6|-|once|13|TRBJ1-1
CASSRDPNTEAFF
TGTGCCAGCAGCCGCGACCCGAACACTGAAGCTTTCTTT
>TRBV30|-|-|13|TRBJ2-5
CAWSWRPEETQYF
TGTGCCTGGAGTTGGCGGCCGGAAGAGACCCAGTACTTC
>TRBV28|TRBD1|-|16|TRBJ1-4
CASSSQGRRTNEKLFF
TGTGCCAGCAGTTCACAGGGGAGGCGAACTAATGAAAAACTGTTTTTT
>TRBV19|TRBD1|-|19|TRBJ1-1
CASSIQFYPRTGGRTEAFF
TGTGCCAGTAGTATCCAATTTTACCCCCGTACAGGGGGCCGGACTGAAGCTTTCTTT
>TRBV4-1|TRBD1|-|17|TRBJ2-1
CASSQGRQGARWNEQFF
TGCGCCAGCAGCCAAGGCAGACAGGGGGCTAGGTGGAATGAGCAGTTCTTC
>TRBV7-9|-|-|12|TRBJ2-5
CASRWAQETQYF
TGTGCCAGCAGATGGGCCCAAGAGACCCAGTACTTC
>TRBV10-2|-|-|19|TRBJ2-5
CASSGTTGKKEWYQETQYF
TGCGCCAGCAGTGGTACAACAGGGAAAAAGGAGTGGTACCAAGAGACCCAGTACTTC
>TRBV7-2|-|-|12|TRBJ2-3
CASNPRSDTQYF
TGTGCCAGCAACCCCAGGTCAGATACGCAGTATTTT
>TRBV30|-|-|12|TRBJ2-1
CAWSVSNNEQFF
TGTGCCTGGAGTGTCTCTAACAATGAGCAGTTCTTC
>TRBV28|TRBD2|-|14|TRBJ2-3
CASTLGTSADTQYF
TGTGCCAGCACCCTAGGGACTAGCGCAGATACGCAGTATTTT
>TRBV9|TRBD1|-|14|TRBJ1-2
CASSGQGESYGYTF
TGTGCCAGCAGCGGACAGGGAGAAAGCTATGGCTACACCTTC
>TRBV5-4|TRBD2|-|14|TRBJ2-3
CATRLAGDTDTQYF
TGTGCCACCCGACTAGCGGGGGACACAGATACGCAGTATTTT
>TRBV30|TRBD1|-|19|TRBJ2-4
CAWSGWGTGDLLAKNIQYF
TGTGCCTGGAGTGGATGGGGGACAGGGGATCTTCTAGCCAAAAACATTCAGTACTTC
>TRBV12-5|-|-|14|TRBJ1-2
CASGFTARVFGYTF
TGTGCTAGTGGTTTTACAGCCAGAGTTTTTGGCTACACCTTC
>TRBV4-1|TRBD1|-|17|TRBJ1-3
CASSQIPGQGTGNTIYF
TGCGCCAGCAGCCAAATTCCGGGACAGGGGACGGGAAACACCATATATTTT
>TRBV6-1|TRBD1|-|14|TRBJ1-2
CASSAGTGVYGYTF
TGTGCCAGCAGTGCCGGGACAGGGGTATATGGCTACACCTTC
>TRBV7-3|TRBD2|-|15|TRBJ2-1
CASSKQGGVYNEQFF
TGTGCCAGCAGCAAGCAGGGAGGGGTATACAATGAGCAGTTCTTC
>TRBV21-1|-|-|22|TRBJ1-6
CASSKAGSKRNGLSSYNSPLHF
TGTGCCAGCAGCAAAGCGGGGTCTAAAAGGAATGGGCTCAGCTCCTATAATTCACCCCTCCACTTT
>TRBV11-2|TRBD1|-|12|TRBJ2-5
CASEGARETQYF
TGTGCCAGTGAGGGGGCCCGGGAGACCCAGTACTTC
>TRBV29-1|TRBD1|-|14|TRBJ2-7
CSVVFRDRTYEQYF
TGCAGCGTTGTTTTCCGGGACAGGACCTACGAGCAGTACTTC
>TRBV6-5|TRBD1|-|13|TRBJ2-3
CASSDSTGNTQYF
TGTGCCAGCAGTGATTCGACAGGGAATACGCAGTATTTT
>TRBV19|TRBD1|few|13|TRBJ1-1
CASSRDSVSEAFF
TGTGCCAGTTCTCGGGACAGTGTATCCGAAGCTTTCTTT
>TRBV7-9|-|-|13|TRBJ2-7
CASSLMGAGEQYF
TGTGCCAGCAGCTTGATGGGGGCCGGCGAGCAGTACTTC
>TRBV27|TRBD1|-|15|TRBJ1-1
CASSLDHRGGTEAFF
TGTGCCAGCAGTCTAGATCACAGGGGGGGCACTGAAGCTTTCTTT
>TRBV9|TRBD1|-|13|TRBJ2-5
CASGQAGQETQYF
TGTGCCAGCGGACAGGCAGGACAAGAGACCCAGTACTTC
>TRBV5-1|-|-|13|TRBJ2-5
CASSYLGVETQYF
TGCGCCAGCAGCTATCTAGGGGTTGAGACCCAGTACTTC
>TRBV10-3|TRBD2|few|17|TRBJ2-1
CAISEGSGGPPYNEQFF
TGTGCCATCAGTGAGGGTAGCGGGGGGCCTCCCTACAATGAGCAGTTCTTC
>TRBV5-1|-|-|14|TRBJ1-3
CASSLDRVGNTIYF
TGCGCCAGCAGCTTGGACAGGGTGGGAAACACCATATATTTT
>TRBV9|-|once|15|TRBJ2-5
CASSPYRSFQETQYF
TGTGCCAGCAGCCCTTACAGATCCTTCCAAGAGACCCAGTACTTC
>TRBV5-6|TRBD2|few|16|TRBJ2-2
CASSLPLGGASGELFF
TGTGCCAGCAGCTTGCCCCTCGGGGGGGCCAGCGGGGAGCTGTTTTTT
>TRBV5-1|-|-|15|TRBJ2-5
CASSPRDFRRETQYF
TGCGCCAGCAGCCCCCGGGACTTTCGGCGAGAGACCCAGTACTTC
>TRBV7-9|-|-|13|TRBJ2-3
CASSPVGTDTQYF
TGTGCCAGCAGTCCCGTCGGCACAGATACGCAGTATTTT
>TRBV29-1|TRBD1|-|14|TRBJ1-2
CSVERDRPNYGYTF
TGCAGCGTTGAACGGGACAGGCCGAACTATGGCTACACCTTC
>TRBV5-8|-|-|15|TRBJ2-1
CASSLGWSSYNEQFF
TGTGCCAGCAGCTTGGGGTGGAGCTCCTACAATGAGCAGTTCTTC
>TRBV28|-|-|13|TRBJ2-3
CASSLTSPDTQYF
TGTGCCAGCAGTCTTACCTCCCCAGATACGCAGTATTTT
>TRBV6-5|TRBD2|once|15|TRBJ2-1
CASSPSGGAHNEQFF
TGTGCCAGCAGCCCTAGCGGGGGGGCCCACAATGAGCAGTTCTTC
>TRBV7-3|TRBD1|-|15|TRBJ2-2
CASSSGTGGRRELFF
TGTGCCAGCAGCTCTGGGACAGGGGGACGCCGGGAGCTGTTTTTT
>TRBV5-1|-|-|14|TRBJ1-2
CASSLVSADYGYTF
TGCGCCAGCAGCTTGGTGTCGGCGGACTATGGCTACACCTTC
>TRBV7-9|-|-|11|TRBJ2-1
CASSPYNEQFF
TGTGCCAGCAGCCCATACAATGAGCAGTTCTTC
>TRBV5-1|TRBD2|-|16|TRBJ2-5
CASSLSPGGLEETQYF
TGCGCCAGCAGCTTGTCCCCGGGAGGACTAGAAGAGACCCAGTACTTC
>TRBV27|TRBD1|-|15|TRBJ1-6
CASSLLGTGGSPLHF
TGTGCCAGCAGCCTACTGGGGACAGGAGGTTCACCCCTCCACTTT
>TRBV6-5|TRBD1|-|13|TRBJ2-7
CASSYRTGNEQYF
TGTGCCAGCAGTTACCGGACAGGCAACGAGCAGTACTTC